The rows below give T cell receptor beta chains drawn from one sample of a study of blood T cell repertoires in COVID-19. Measured with immunoSEQ multiplex PCR; TCRdb has only the in-frame clones, and not every one. The sample consists of more than 200,000 clones, about nine tenths of them appearing once. Sequences were obtained from peripheral blood. The receptor set was obtained from a woman in her sixties or seventies with acute or convalescent COVID-19. CDR3s include the opening cysteine and the closing phenylalanine or tryptophan.

TRBJ1-1 TRBV21-1 CASGRTGENMNTEAFF
TRBJ1-6 TRBV9 CASSVGANSPLHF
TRBJ1-1 TRBV7-9 CASSLAADTQAFF
TRBJ2-7 TRBV2 CASRGQALREQYF
TRBJ2-2 TRBV6-6 CASRIDRGLAGELFF
TRBJ1-6 TRBV7-2 CASSPQAFSPLHF
TRBJ2-3 TRBV20-1 CSASARGASTDTQYF
TRBJ2-7 TRBV18 CASQAPLASSYEQYF
TRBJ1-2 TRBV2 CASSTSSNYGYTF
TRBJ1-3 TRBV28 CASSLRSRGGNTIYF
TRBJ1-2 TRBV4-2 CASSPRGGEFYGYTF
TRBJ2-7 TRBV3-1/TRBV3-2 CASRQAGGPFEQYF
TRBJ1-2 TRBV28 CASSLDPGGRRNGYTF
TRBJ2-2 TRBV9 CASSEPTGARRLGGGELFF
TRBJ2-5 TRBV11-2 CASSARDSLPRETQYF
TRBJ2-7 TRBV3-1/TRBV3-2 CASSPWGRVRNSYEQYF
TRBJ1-1 TRBV6-5 CASSFPRTGVDTEAFF
TRBJ1-4 TRBV3-1/TRBV3-2 CASSPRGGGEKLFF
TRBJ2-1 TRBV7-2 CASSIRVGVAGGSYNEQFF
TRBJ1-1 TRBV7-9 CASSLGSGVPEAFF
TRBJ2-1 TRBV29-1 CSVAAVRPMGNEQFF
TRBJ1-2 TRBV19 CASTRDRGYGYTF
TRBJ1-1 TRBV6-4 CASTKTGGAGTEAFF
TRBJ2-1 TRBV7-2 CASSPDRGVYNEQFF
TRBJ1-1 TRBV10-3 CAISMLQTNTEAFF
TRBJ1-3 TRBV7-2 CASSLGGSGGNTIYF
TRBJ2-1 TRBV28 CASSLGGNSNEQFF
TRBJ1-2 TRBV13 CASSLTDRLNYGYTF
TRBJ1-3 TRBV5-1 CASSLTSSSGNTIYF
TRBJ1-5 TRBV4-1 CASSREDRGNQPQHF
TRBJ2-3 TRBV24-1 CATSRTWAGSDTQYF
TRBJ2-7 TRBV7-2 CASSLRGQAPYEQYF
TRBJ2-7 TRBV3-1/TRBV3-2 CASSRDRLDEQYF
TRBJ2-1 TRBV27 CASRGLAVSYNEQFF
TRBJ1-2 TRBV15 CATSRDLPEANYGYTF
TRBJ2-7 TRBV3-1/TRBV3-2 CASSQEAGPYEQYF
TRBJ1-2 TRBV7-2 CASSLDRDDGYTF
TRBJ1-4 TRBV15 CATSGLQGGEKLFF
TRBJ2-4 TRBV10-2 CASRGTETPRGNIQYF
TRBJ2-7 TRBV18 CASSPGTAEGYEQYF
TRBJ1-4 TRBV6-5 CASGGREKLFF